A single sample gave rise to the 31 T cell receptor delta chains below, sequenced in a study of γδ T cells in repeated Plasmodium falciparum infection. TCRdb re-processed the multiplex PCR reads using CATT. Among around 46,000 delta-chain clones listed, 1.5% to 2% were seen once. Bulk repertoires came from Vgamma9/Vdelta2+ or Vdelta2-negative gammadelta T cells flow-sorted from PBMC. The sequenced material came from gamma-delta T cells from blood. Every receptor here comes from a pool of human donors (malaria-infected and uninfected, not separated).

This clone was counted many times. The genes are TRDV2 and TRDJ1; the match to TRDD3 covers 8 bases. CDR3 length equals 14 residues. Germline V gene sequence: CDR1 GEAIGNYY, CDR2 EKD. J gave up 2 bases and V 2 bases, and 3 bases lay outside the gene matches. CDR3 DNA: TGTGCCTGTGACAGAGTGGGGGATACCGATAAACTCATCTTT. This encodes CACDRVGDTDKLIF.

This clone came up a few times. TCRdb's protein for this DNA is that of a much larger clone and differs from the translation at residue 7, likely a read error; the protein shown is the DNA translation. This chain joins TRDV2 and TRDJ1; weak D call: TRDD3 (5 bases). Trimming cost V 3 bases and J 7 bases, with 17 bases left between them. The CDR3 covers 14 residues. Germline V gene lookup returns CDR1 GEAIGNYY and CDR2 EKD. Here the CDR3 DNA reads TGTGCCTGTGACGAACTGGAGGATTCGAGTAAACTCATCTTT. Translation: CACDELEDSSKLIF.

In its sample, this clone was seen a few times. This probably arose from a read error, given a far larger clone one base away. Within the sample, other DNA sequences also encode this same CDR3. The chain combines TRDV1 with TRDJ1, with 8 bases identical to TRDD3. Germline CDR1 is TSWWSYY and CDR2 is QGS. This CDR3 is built from 19 residues. DNA for the CDR3: TGCGCTCTCCGGGCCGTTCGATCCGTACTGGGGGTAGGCCCCGATAAACTCATCTTT. It codes for CALRAVRSVLGVGPDKLIF.

This clone appeared a single time. The DNA is left out, because the CDR3 cannot be placed on it with certainty; the CDR3 is given as TCRdb lists it. The J gene is uncalled and the V gene is TRAV29/DV5; TRDD3 is the table's D call and was not checked against the DNA. Germline CDR1 and CDR2: NSMFDY and ISSIKDK. The CDR3 numbers 25 amino acids, ends counted. This CDR3 reads CSVLLCSKLYLLTKLLGDTTGKLIF.

This clone turned up a few times. A far larger clone is one nucleotide away, so this likely arose from a read error. Other nucleotide sequences in the sample specify the same CDR3. This chain links TRDV1 with TRDJ1; maybe TRDD3 (5 bases). TCRdb lists no J gene, so it was determined here by aligning the DNA to germline. V was clipped by 4 bases and J by 2 bases, with 26 bases between them. Germline values: CDR1 TSWWSYY, CDR2 QGS. The CDR3 is made up of 19 amino acids. The DNA for the CDR3 is TGTGCTCTTGGGGGATCACTACGCGGGGGGTATGTTCAAACCGATAAACTCATCTTT. Protein product: CALGGSLRGGYVQTDKLIF.

On this clone itself: This DNA translates differently at residue 16 from the TCRdb protein, which is that of a much larger clone; a read error is likely, and the protein shown is the DNA's own translation. This chain links TRDV1 with TRDJ3; 9 nucleotides agree with TRDD3. TCRdb is silent on the J gene; assignment here came from matching the DNA to germline. CDR3 length equals 21 residues. Germline V lookup: CDR1 TSWWSYY, CDR2 QGS. The CDR3 nucleotides are TGTGCTCTTGGGGAATACCTGGGGATACGAGGAAGCTCCTGGGACGCCCGACAGATGTTTTTC. Its translation: CALGEYLGIRGSSWDARQMFF.

This clone was picked up many times. This may come from a read error, since a much larger clone is one base off. This same CDR3 is encoded by further DNA sequences in the sample. The CDR3 spells CALGTMLAYRFDKLIF. The CDR3 region has the DNA TGCGCTCTTGGGACCATGCTGGCCTATCGTTTCGATAAACTCATCTTT. The rearrangement links TRDV1 to TRDJ1; D gene uncertain. Germline CDR1 is TSWWSYY and CDR2 is QGS. This CDR3 comprises 16 residues.

In its sample, this clone is medium-sized. The V gene is TRDV1, the J gene TRDJ3, with 13 bases aligning to TRDD3. Losses at the gene ends were 1 base for V and 0 bases for J; bases not matched to a gene: 21. This CDR3 region has 26 residues. Germline loops: CDR1 TSWWSYY, CDR2 QGS. CDR3 nucleotides: TGTGCTCTTGGGGAACAGGGGGGGAGTACTGGGGGATACGAAGTATTTTCCTCCTGGGACACCCGACAGATGTTTTTC. This sequence encodes CALGEQGGSTGGYEVFSSWDTRQMFF.

The sample holds many counts of this clone. The TCRdb protein, from a much larger clone, departs from this DNA's translation at residue 8, likely by read error; the protein shown derives from the DNA. The V call is TRDV2, the J call TRDJ1; 8 bases match TRDD3. The J gene was not available in TCRdb and was assigned here by matching the DNA to germline segments. Germline values: CDR1 GEAIGNYY, CDR2 EKD. This CDR3 is 19 amino acids long. V shed 0 bases and J 0 bases; nucleotides not matched to a gene: 14. The DNA of the CDR3 is TGTGCCTGTGACACCGTTATCCTACTGGGGGTTCGGCACACCGATAAACTCATCTTT. Protein: CACDTVILLGVRHTDKLIF.

Comment on this clone: TCRdb shows a much larger clone's protein in place of this DNA's translation, and the two differ at residue 4, likely through a read error; the protein shown is translated from the DNA. This chain uses TRAV38-2/DV8 with TRDJ1, with TRDD2 matching over 9 bases. J gave up 8 bases and V 6 bases, and 20 bases lay outside the gene matches. The CDR3 covers 17 residues. Germline loops: CDR1 TSESDYY, CDR2 QEAYKQQN. CDR3 in amino acids: CAYKTPGLPTPLSKLIF. CDR3 sequence (DNA): TGTGCTTATAAGACCCCAGGCCTTCCTACCCCTCTATCGAAACTCATCTTT.

In its sample, this clone was seen many times. The likely explanation is a read error, given a far larger clone one base away. Other DNA sequences of this sample code for an identical CDR3. The rearrangement uses TRDV1 and TRDJ2; 10 bases match TRDD3. The CDR3 loop spans 18 amino acids. Germline V gives CDR1 TSWWSYY, CDR2 QGS. The CDR3 loop reads CALGALPPPWGIAAQLFF. The CDR3 nucleotides are TGTGCTCTTGGGGCTCTTCCTCCTCCCTGGGGGATAGCAGCGCAACTCTTCTTT.

This clone was picked up a small number of times. TCRdb records a much larger clone's protein for this DNA, with a difference at residue 8 that likely arises from a read error; the protein given is the translation of the DNA. The chain couples TRDV1 to TRDJ1; 11 nucleotides line up with TRDD3. Unmatched junction bases numbered 10, after V lost 2 bases and J lost 5 bases. The CDR3 is 17 amino acids. Germline V gene data show CDR1 as TSWWSYY and CDR2 as QGS. DNA for the CDR3: TGTGCTCTTGGGGAATTCCCCCTCTGGGGGATACAAGATAAACTCATCTTT. This encodes CALGEFPLWGIQDKLIF.

About this clone itself: The protein held in TCRdb is that of a much larger clone and does not match this DNA's translation at residue 10, likely because of a read error; the protein shown is translated from the DNA. The chain is built from TRDV1 and TRDJ1; 11 positions agree with TRDD3. With 1 base clipped from V and 0 bases from J, the junction kept 19 bases outside the gene matches. Germline CDR1 reads TSWWSYY; CDR2 reads QGS. This CDR3 is 22 amino acids long. The CDR3 bases are TGTGCTCTTGGGGAACAACCTACCAACCCTCTACTGGGGGATAAGAACACCGATAAACTCATCTTT. Encoded protein: CALGEQPTNPLLGDKNTDKLIF.

This clone was counted between two and nine times. TCRdb assigns this DNA the protein of a much larger clone, which departs from its translation at residue 8; this likely reflects a read error, and the protein shown comes from translating the DNA. The chain has TRDV1 and TRDJ1, with 8 bases fitting TRDD3. The V gene end was trimmed by 6 bases and the J gene end by 0 bases; junction bases not matched to a gene: 12. The CDR3 consists of 17 residues. Germline V gives CDR1 TSWWSYY, CDR2 QGS. This chain's CDR3 is CALGWGNPLQYTDKLIF. The CDR3 DNA is TGTGCTCTTGGCTGGGGGAACCCCCTTCAGTACACCGATAAACTCATCTTT.

This clone turned up a few times. TCRdb attributes to this sequence the protein of a much larger clone, which differs from the DNA translation at residue 4; a read error is likely, and the protein displayed is translated from the DNA. The chain carries TRDV1 and TRDJ4; a weak D match, TRDD2 (9 bases). Trimming stripped 9 bases from V and 0 bases from J, with 35 bases between. CDR1 and CDR2 from the germline V gene are TSWWSYY and QGS. CDR3 size: 20 residues. The CDR3 DNA is TGTGCTCTACATGGTCCCCTCCTTCCTACTAGGGGGATATCTGCCAGACCCCTGATCTTT. Translation: CALHGPLLPTRGISARPLIF.

As to this clone: The protein held in TCRdb is that of a much larger clone and does not match this DNA's translation at residue 16, likely because of a read error; the protein shown is translated from the DNA. The rearrangement joins TRDV2 to TRDJ1, with TRDD3 identical over 12 bases. TCRdb supplies no J gene; here it was assigned by aligning the nucleotide sequence to germline. Germline loops: CDR1 GEAIGNYY, CDR2 EKD. CDR3 length: 19 residues. This chain's CDR3 is CACDTLPPGGYGSTDELIF. As DNA, the CDR3 is TGTGCCTGTGACACCCTGCCTCCTGGGGGATACGGAAGCACCGATGAACTCATCTTT.

As to this clone: A far bigger clonotype differs at one base, so this is likely a read error. Other DNA sequences in this sample translate to the same CDR3. The chain recombines TRDV1 with TRDJ1; TRDD3 matches at 7 bases. No J gene is reported in TCRdb; it was inferred here by comparing the DNA with germline. The V gene end was trimmed by 0 bases and the J gene end by 1 base; junction bases not matched to a gene: 29. This CDR3 comprises 24 residues. In germline, CDR1 is TSWWSYY, CDR2 QGS. The CDR3 nucleotides are TGTGCTCTTGGGGAACTTGAGTTTTACCTGTTCAGAGGTGGGATACACCACATCACCGATAAACTCATCTTT. It codes for CALGELEFYLFRGGIHHITDKLIF.

There are a few counts of this clone. This CDR3 is CALGEKEPYYGELGDTQADKLIF. For the CDR3, the DNA is TGTGCTCTTGGGGAAAAGGAACCCTACTACGGGGAACTGGGGGATACGCAAGCCGATAAACTCATCTTT. The V and J genes are TRDV1 and TRDJ1; the match to TRDD3 covers 13 bases. J lost 3 bases, V lost 2 bases, and 24 bases had no gene match. Germline-derived CDR1 and CDR2 are TSWWSYY and QGS. The CDR3 is made up of 23 amino acids.

This clone has only a few counts. This DNA's translation differs at residue 13 from TCRdb's protein, which comes from a much larger clone; a read error is likely, and the protein shown is translated from the DNA. The chain uses TRDV1 and TRDJ1, with TRDD3 matching 8 bases. J was trimmed by 2 bases and V by 1 base; bases with no gene match: 15. This CDR3 is built from 19 residues. CDR1 and CDR2 from the germline V gene are TSWWSYY and QGS. The CDR3 region has the DNA TGTGCTCTTGGGGAACATTACGTCTCGGGGGATATTGGTACCGATAAACTCATCTTT. This translates into CALGEHYVSGDIGTDKLIF.

As for this clone: The mismatch at residue 4 between this DNA's translation and the TCRdb protein of a much larger clone likely reflects a read error; the protein shown is translated from the DNA. V usage is TRDV2 and J usage is TRDJ1; the D gene is possibly TRDD3 (5 bases). TCRdb carries no J gene annotation; the J gene was assigned here by matching the DNA with germline. CDR3 size: 17 residues. Trimming cost V 5 bases and J 0 bases, with 21 bases left between them. Germline V gene data show CDR1 as GEAIGNYY and CDR2 as EKD. In nucleotides, the CDR3 is TGTGCCTGTGTCTCCCTGCAAGCGGGGGGGCACACCGATAAACTCATCTTT. Its translation: CACVSLQAGGHTDKLIF.

This clone was counted only a few times. The translation of this DNA and the TCRdb protein of a much larger clone differ at residue 10, probably owing to a read error; the protein shown here is translated from the DNA. The V call is TRDV1, the J call TRDJ1; perhaps TRDD3 as D (5 bases). Trimming pared 5 bases from V and 2 bases from J, leaving 27 bases between. The CDR3 length is 19 residues. Per germline, CDR1 TSWWSYY and CDR2 QGS. The CDR3 region has the DNA TGTGCTCTTGGGCACCCAGGCCTGACCGCCTGGGTGGGTACCGATAAACTCATCTTT. It translates to CALGHPGLTAWVGTDKLIF.

This clone appeared many times. The chain is built from TRDV2 and TRDJ1; D unclear. The CDR3 has 13 residues. Trimming took off 0 bases at V and 0 bases at J, with 4 bases between the two ends. Looked up from germline, CDR1 is GEAIGNYY and CDR2 is EKD. The CDR3: CACDTGHTDKLIF. The CDR3 DNA follows: TGTGCCTGTGACACCGGGCACACCGATAAACTCATCTTT.

This clone was detected ten times or more. The translation of this DNA and the TCRdb protein of a much larger clone differ at residue 12, probably owing to a read error; the protein shown here is translated from the DNA. J is TRDJ1 and V is TRDV1; TRDD3 might be the D (6 bases). The CDR3 contains 20 residues. V lost 2 bases and J lost 3, with 28 bases in between. The germline V gene encodes CDR1 TSWWSYY and CDR2 QGS. The chain's CDR3 is CALGEVTLLYWEIRPDKLIF. The CDR3, as DNA: TGTGCTCTTGGGGAAGTCACCCTTTTGTACTGGGAGATACGCCCCGATAAACTCATCTTT.

As for this clone: TCRdb pairs this DNA with a much larger clone's protein that differs at residue 13, likely a read error; the protein shown was translated from the DNA. The chain employs TRDV1 and TRDJ1; 11 bases map to TRDD3. V dropped 2 bases and J dropped 3; count of bases not matched to a gene: 11. CDR3 length equals 18 residues. Germline V CDR1 and CDR2: TSWWSYY, QGS. The DNA for the CDR3 is TGTGCTCTTGGGGAAGTGGCTCTGGGGGATACCGACGCCGATAAACTCATCTTT. Residues: CALGEVALGDTDADKLIF.

This clone was found a few times. TCRdb's entry gives the protein of a much larger clone, which mismatches this DNA's translation at residue 17, likely from a read error; the protein reported here is translated from the DNA. The chain couples TRDV2 to TRDJ1, with D possibly TRDD3 on 7 matching bases. TCRdb records no J gene; here it was assigned by comparing the DNA to germline. Germline loops: CDR1 GEAIGNYY, CDR2 EKD. The CDR3 contains 20 residues. CDR3 in amino acids: CACDEAFPRGGTGDTDRLIF. The CDR3 DNA reads as TGTGCCTGTGACGAAGCCTTCCCTCGCGGGGGTACTGGGGACACCGATAGACTCATCTTT.

For this clone: The protein given by TCRdb reflects a much larger clone and differs at residue 7 from this DNA's translation, likely from a read error; the protein shown is the DNA's translation. In nucleotides, the CDR3 is TGTGCTCTTGGGAATAAAGACAGGGAAAACACCGATAGACTCATCTTT. It is translated as CALGNKDRENTDRLIF. The gene calls are TRDV1 and TRDJ1, with D unclear. Germline matching of the DNA provided the J gene here, since TCRdb leaves it blank. Germline lookup yields CDR1 TSWWSYY and CDR2 QGS. The CDR3 length is 16 residues.

With regard to this clone: A far larger clone is a single base away, which makes a read error likely. This CDR3 is also generated by other DNA sequences in the sample. This chain uses TRDV1 with TRDJ1, with a possible D match to TRDD3 (5 bases). TCRdb does not report a J gene; here it was assigned by matching the DNA to germline references. The CDR3 length is 20 residues. Trimming removed 2 bases at V and 0 bases at J, with 25 bases between. The germline CDR1 and CDR2 sequences are TSWWSYY and QGS. The CDR3 loop reads CALGEIKGYHRGPYTDKLIF. DNA of the CDR3: TGTGCTCTTGGGGAAATTAAAGGGTACCACAGGGGACCCTACACCGATAAACTCATCTTT.

In its sample, this clone was seen many times. The chain recombines TRDV1 with TRDJ1; a weak D match, TRDD3 (6 bases). Trimming took 4 bases from V and 0 from J, leaving 21 bases between them. The CDR3 runs to 18 residues. The germline gives CDR1 TSWWSYY, CDR2 QGS. CDR3 sequence (DNA): TGTGCTCTTGGGGGTTCCCATCCGGGGGACCGGTACACCGATAAACTCATCTTT. Translating it yields CALGGSHPGDRYTDKLIF.

Comment on this clone: A far larger clone is a single base away, which makes a read error likely. Other DNA variants within this sample encode the same CDR3. The chain links TRDV2 to TRDJ1, with 13 positions matching TRDD3. The CDR3 contains 16 residues. CDR1 is GEAIGNYY and CDR2 is EKD in the germline V gene. CDR3 nucleotide sequence: TGTGCCTGTGAAAAACTGGGGGATACGACAACCGATAAGCTCATCTTT. This codes for CACEKLGDTTTDKLIF.

In regard to this clone: The TCRdb protein, from a much larger clone, departs from this DNA's translation at residue 16, likely by read error; the protein shown derives from the DNA. The chain combines TRDV1 with TRDJ1; 9 bases are a match to TRDD3. In the absence of a J gene in TCRdb, the DNA was matched to germline to assign it here. The length of the CDR3 is 24 residues. V shed 0 bases, J shed 0 bases, and the junction held 26 bases outside the gene matches. CDR1 TSWWSYY and CDR2 QGS come from the germline V gene. Here the CDR3 DNA reads TGTGCTCTTGGGGAACTAACTCTGGGGGACTACTGGTACTGGGGGACCCAGTACACCGATAAACTCATCTTT. It specifies CALGELTLGDYWYWGTQYTDKLIF.

This clone was detected only a few times. TCRdb shows a much larger clone's protein in place of this DNA's translation, and the two differ at residue 9, likely through a read error; the protein shown is translated from the DNA. CDR3 coding DNA: TGTGCTCTTGGGGAACTCAGGGCCTGCCCGGGGAGGAAGGCCGATAAACTCATCTTT. It codes for CALGELRACPGRKADKLIF. The V gene is TRDV1, the J gene TRDJ1; a weak D match, TRDD3 (5 bases). V gave up 0 bases and J gave up 3 bases, with 23 bases separating them. This CDR3 comprises 19 residues. Germline CDR1 is TSWWSYY and CDR2 is QGS.